What follows are 28 T cell receptor beta chains derived from one specimen sequenced in a study of control samples from healthy donors and cancer patients. Measured with immunoSEQ multiplex PCR; TCRdb has only the in-frame clones, and not every one. The sample has roughly 94,000 clones, less than 85% seen once. The sample comprised PBMCs. All receptors derive from a man aged 65-85 years with lung cancer.

CDR3: CASSDPSPGRPDTQYF. The CDR3 DNA follows: TGCGCCAGCAGTGACCCAAGCCCAGGAAGGCCAGATACGCAGTATTTT. The chain joins TRBV10-2 to TRBJ2-3; D call uncertain. Germline CDR1 WSHSY, CDR2 SAAADI. The CDR3 extends over 16 amino acids. V lost 3 bases and J lost 4, with 17 bases in between.

The chain recombines TRBV19 with TRBJ2-1; 9 bases are shared with TRBD2. There are 16 residues in the CDR3. Unmatched junction bases numbered 8, after V lost 4 bases and J lost 4 bases. Germline CDR1 is LNHDA and CDR2 is SQIVND (reference sequence). CDR3 bases: TGTGCCAGTAGTAAGAGCGGGGGGCAAGGATACAATGAGCAGTTCTTC. This sequence encodes CASSKSGGQGYNEQFF.

This chain links TRBV6-5 with TRBJ1-6, with D possibly TRBD1 on 6 matching bases. Germline V gene data show CDR1 as MNHEY and CDR2 as SVGAGI. The V gene lost 7 bases and the J gene lost 6 bases, with 10 bases spanning the gap. This CDR3 contains 13 residues. The CDR3 loop reads CASKRTVNSPLHF. The CDR3 region has the DNA TGTGCCAGCAAACGGACAGTTAATTCACCCCTCCACTTT.

The chain carries TRBV18 and TRBJ1-1; 7 nucleotides match TRBD1. The CDR3 is made up of 16 amino acids. V was clipped by 2 bases and J by 2 bases; unmatched bases: 8. The germline V gene encodes CDR1 KGHSH and CDR2 LQKENI. CDR3 bases: TGTGCCAGCTCACCAGAGATCAGGGGGAGAAACACTGAAGCTTTCTTT. Protein: CASSPEIRGRNTEAFF.

The rearrangement links TRBV9 to TRBJ1-1; no clear D gene. Germline values: CDR1 SGDLS, CDR2 YYNGEE. V shed 0 bases and J shed 10 bases, with 13 bases lying between them. The CDR3 contains 13 residues. CDR3 in DNA: TGTGCCAGCAGCGTAGAGGGCGCTGCAAGAGCTTTCTTT. Encoded protein: CASSVEGAARAFF.

The chain uses TRBV28 and TRBJ2-7; tentatively, D is TRBD2 (6 bases). Trimming removed 6 bases at V and 3 bases at J, with 18 bases between. CDR3 length: 15 residues. Per germline, CDR1 MDHEN and CDR2 SYDVKM. The CDR3 region is CASRLPGDLGYEQYF. As DNA, the CDR3 is TGTGCCAGCAGGCTCCCCGGGGACTTAGGCTACGAGCAGTACTTC.

The rearrangement joins TRBV5-6 to TRBJ2-7; 8 bases fit TRBD2. This CDR3 is built from 16 residues. The V and J ends lost 1 base and 2 bases, in that order; junction bases with no gene match: 8. Germline CDR1 reads SGHDT; CDR2 reads YYEEEE. The CDR3 nucleotides read TGTGCCAGCAGCTTGCGAACTAGCGGCGGCCCCTACGAGCAGTACTTC. Encoded protein: CASSLRTSGGPYEQYF. The whole variable domain, filled in from reference TRBV5-6 and TRBJ2-7, reads DAGVTQSPTHLIKTRGQQVTLRCSPKSGHDTVSWYQQALGQGPQFIFQYYEEEERQRGNFPDRFSGHQFPNYSSELNVNALLLGDSALYLCASSLRTSGGPYEQYFGPGTRLTVT.

The chain links TRBV6-1 to TRBJ2-7; D is unresolved. CDR3 length: 13 residues. Trimming pared 1 base from V and 2 bases from J, leaving 6 bases between. Germline V gives CDR1 MNHNS, CDR2 SASEGT. CDR3 bases: TGTGCCAGCAGTGAAGGTCGGGCCTACGAGCAGTACTTC. Protein product: CASSEGRAYEQYF.

CDR3 in amino acids: CASNQGPGELFF. The CDR3, as DNA: TGTGCCAGCAACCAGGGTCCCGGGGAGCTGTTTTTT. V and J are TRBV9 and TRBJ2-2, with D possibly matching TRBD1 (5 bases). Deletions cut 6 bases from V and 6 bases from J, with 9 bases between. There are 12 residues in the CDR3. The V gene's germline CDR1 is SGDLS and CDR2 YYNGEE.

V and J are TRBV5-6 and TRBJ2-7, with a possible D match to TRBD1 (6 bases). With 6 bases removed from V and 3 bases from J, the gap between germline ends came to 19 bases. The CDR3 is 15 amino acids. The germline V gene encodes CDR1 SGHDT and CDR2 YYEEEE. The CDR3 here is CASNQAGRGIYEQYF. In nucleotides, the CDR3 is TGTGCCAGCAACCAGGCGGGCAGGGGAATCTACGAGCAGTACTTC.

In this sample, this clone turned up once. The V call is TRBV15, the J call TRBJ2-3; 8 nucleotides align to TRBD2. Germline values: CDR1 LNHNV, CDR2 YYDKDF (reference sequence). V lost 6 bases to trimming and J lost 4 bases; unmatched junction nucleotides: 15. CDR3 length: 17 residues. CDR3 loop: CATRTFLGTRAADTQYF. CDR3 DNA sequence: TGTGCCACCAGAACCTTCTTGGGGACTAGGGCCGCAGATACGCAGTATTTT.

V and J are TRBV7-9 and TRBJ1-2; TRBD1 matches at 9 bases. This CDR3 is built from 16 residues. Germline V gene lookup returns CDR1 SEHNR and CDR2 FQNEAQ (reference sequence). V shed 5 bases and J 3 bases; nucleotides not matched to a gene: 10. CDR3 DNA sequence: TGTGCCAGCAGCCCTCCCTCCGACAGGGGGGACTATGGCTACACCTTC. The encoded protein is CASSPPSDRGDYGYTF.

In its sample, this clone was seen once. The chain joins TRBV30 to TRBJ1-2, with D tentatively TRBD1 (6 bases). This CDR3 is built from 12 residues. V lost 5 bases and J 8 bases, leaving 15 bases between the germline ends. CDR1 and CDR2 (germline): GTSNPN, SVGIG (reference sequence). The CDR3 bases are TGTGCCTGGCAGGCGGGGGCGCGCGGCTACACCTTC. It yields the protein CAWQAGARGYTF.

The rearrangement uses TRBV29-1 and TRBJ1-4; D gene ambiguous. This CDR3 contains 10 residues. Germline lookup yields CDR1 SQVTM and CDR2 ANQGSEA. Trimming cost V 3 bases and J 10 bases, with 6 bases left between them. The CDR3 DNA sequence: TGCAGCGTTGAGGAGGGAAAACTGTTTTTT. Residues: CSVEEGKLFF. The full variable domain, its missing parts supplied by reference TRBV29-1 and TRBJ1-4, is SAVISQKPSRDICQRGTSLTIQCQVDSQVTMMFWYRQQPGQSLTLIATANQGSEATYESGFVIDKFPISRPNLTFSTLTVSNMSPEDSSIYLCSVEEGKLFFGSGTQLSVL.

The rearrangement uses TRBV3-1 (or the pseudogene TRBV3-2) and TRBJ2-7; 12 nucleotides agree with TRBD2. With V trimmed by 0 bases and J by 1 base, 10 bases remained unmatched. Germline V CDR1 and CDR2: LGHDT, YNNKEL (reference sequence). This CDR3 has 19 residues. The CDR3 loop reads CASSQDALAGGRKSYEQYF. The CDR3 nucleotides read TGTGCCAGCAGCCAAGATGCACTAGCGGGGGGCCGTAAATCCTACGAGCAGTACTTC.

This chain links TRBV5-8 with TRBJ1-2; D call uncertain. The CDR3 is 15 residues long. V was shortened by 0 bases and J by 3 bases, with 12 bases between the two germline ends. Germline assignment: CDR1 SGHTS and CDR2 YDEGEE. The CDR3 bases are TGTGCCAGCAGCTTGGCCCTATTCGGAGACTATGGCTACACCTTC. Protein product: CASSLALFGDYGYTF.

The chain carries TRBV7-6 and TRBJ1-2, with D unclear. The germline CDR1 and CDR2 sequences are SGHVS and FNYEAQ. The CDR3 contains 15 residues. The V and J ends lost 3 bases and 2 bases respectively, with 13 bases between them. This chain's CDR3 is CASSFSKGRNYGYTF. CDR3 in DNA: TGTGCCAGCAGCTTTTCCAAAGGGAGGAACTATGGCTACACCTTC.

This rearrangement joins TRBV5-1 to TRBJ1-1, with D possibly TRBD1 on 5 matching bases. V lost 7 bases and J 0 bases, leaving 16 bases between the germline ends. The CDR3 spans 15 residues. Germline CDR1 reads SGHRS; CDR2 reads YFSETQ. CDR3 sequence (DNA): TGCGCCAGCGGCCTTCCAGGACAACTGAACACTGAAGCTTTCTTT. This sequence encodes CASGLPGQLNTEAFF.

This rearrangement joins TRBV6-2 or TRBV6-3 to TRBJ2-6, with D uncertain. Germline V gives CDR1 MNHEY, CDR2 SVGEGT. The germline V and J ends were trimmed by 2 bases and 0 bases, with 11 bases remaining between them. The CDR3 length is 17 residues. The CDR3 region has the DNA TGTGCCAGCAGTTACCCGGCTTTTAGCTCTGGGGCCAACGTCCTGACTTTC. It yields the protein CASSYPAFSSGANVLTF.

The rearrangement joins TRBV24-1 to TRBJ1-2; 9 nucleotides line up with TRBD1. From germline, CDR1 is KGHDR and CDR2 SFDVKD. This CDR3 has 15 amino acids. V shed 9 bases, J shed 0 bases, and the junction held 7 bases outside the gene matches. CDR3 loop: CATAQTGGTNYGYTF. The CDR3 coding sequence is TGTGCCACCGCTCAGACAGGGGGGACTAACTATGGCTACACCTTC.

This chain joins TRBV12-5 and TRBJ2-1, with 9 positions matching TRBD1. Unmatched junction bases numbered 4, after V lost 5 bases and J lost 2 bases. The CDR3 length is 15 residues. CDR1 and CDR2 (germline): LGHNT, FRNRAP. The CDR3 nucleotides are TGTGCTAGTGGTGACGGGACAGGGACCTACAATGAGCAGTTCTTC. It specifies CASGDGTGTYNEQFF.

Of note for this clone: The CDR3 does not close with the conserved phenylalanine or tryptophan, likely indicating a read error. The DNA is omitted, as the CDR3 cannot be located on it reliably, and the CDR3 follows TCRdb's listing. V is TRBV10-1 and J is TRBJ2-7; the D call TRBD1 from the table was never checked on the DNA. The CDR3 is 12 residues long, counting both termini. CDR1 is WNHNN and CDR2 is SYGVQD in the germline V gene (reference sequence). The chain's CDR3 is CASSAGTLVYLS.

The chain is built from TRBV5-6 and TRBJ1-5, with D hard to call. The CDR3 runs 15 residues. Trimming removed 0 bases from V and 0 bases from J, with 7 bases in between. CDR1 is SGHDT, CDR2 YYEEEE, per germline. CDR3 protein: CASSLGLYSNQPQHF. As DNA, the CDR3 is TGTGCCAGCAGCTTGGGACTTTATAGCAATCAGCCCCAGCATTTT.

This clone is a singleton in its sample. V usage is TRBV9 and J usage is TRBJ2-7; no definite D call. The ends were cut back, 3 bases at V and 4 bases at J, with 8 bases in the middle. The CDR3 loop spans 12 amino acids. Germline V gene lookup returns CDR1 SGDLS and CDR2 YYNGEE. The CDR3 DNA sequence: TGTGCCAGCAGCGGAAATGGGTACGAGCAGTACTTC. Protein: CASSGNGYEQYF.

The V gene is TRBV2, the J gene TRBJ2-7, with TRBD1 matching 10 bases. Germline CDR1 SNHLY, CDR2 FYNNEI. The CDR3 is made up of 14 amino acids. The V gene end was trimmed by 6 bases and the J gene end by 5 bases; junction bases not matched to a gene: 7. CDR3 loop: CASSRDRGSHEQYF. The CDR3 region has the DNA TGTGCCAGCAGCCGGGACAGGGGCTCGCACGAGCAGTACTTC.

The J gene is TRBJ1-2, the V gene TRBV4-1; D is undetermined. The germline V gene has CDR1 MGHRA and CDR2 YSYEKL. Trimming pared 4 bases from V and 3 bases from J, leaving 9 bases between. The CDR3 covers 13 residues. In DNA, the CDR3 is TGCGCCAGCAGCCCGACGGACTACTATGGCTACACCTTC. Translated, it gives CASSPTDYYGYTF.

This clone was seen once. The genes are TRBV28 and TRBJ2-6; the D call may be TRBD1 or TRBD2 (5 bases each). Trimming stripped 6 bases from V and 0 bases from J, with 18 bases between. The CDR3 loop spans 18 amino acids. The germline V gene has CDR1 MDHEN and CDR2 SYDVKM. CDR3: CASSLAWDGSSGANVLTF. CDR3 in DNA: TGTGCCAGCAGCCTCGCTTGGGACGGAAGCTCTGGGGCCAACGTCCTGACTTTC.

This clone is a singleton in its sample. V and J are TRBV12-5 and TRBJ2-7; 9 positions agree with TRBD1. After removal of 4 bases from V and 7 bases from J, the junction contained 23 bases not matched to a gene. The CDR3 loop spans 19 amino acids. Looked up from germline, CDR1 is LGHNT and CDR2 is FRNRAP. This chain's CDR3 is CASGSMGQGEAGGVREQYF. Written as DNA, the CDR3 is TGTGCTAGTGGTTCTATGGGACAGGGCGAGGCTGGCGGGGTTAGAGAGCAGTACTTC.